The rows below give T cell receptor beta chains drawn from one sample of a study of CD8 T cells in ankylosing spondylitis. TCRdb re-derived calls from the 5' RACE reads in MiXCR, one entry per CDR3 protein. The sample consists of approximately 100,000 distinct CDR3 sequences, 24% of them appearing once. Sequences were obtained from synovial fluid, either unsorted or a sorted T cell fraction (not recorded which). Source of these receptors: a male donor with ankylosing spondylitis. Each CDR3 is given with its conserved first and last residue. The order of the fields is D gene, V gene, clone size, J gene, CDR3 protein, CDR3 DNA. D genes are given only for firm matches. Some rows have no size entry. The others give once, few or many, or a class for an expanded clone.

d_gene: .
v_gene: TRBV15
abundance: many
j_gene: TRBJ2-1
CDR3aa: CATSRYKSYNEQFF
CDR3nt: TGTGCCACCAGCAGATATAAGAGCTACAATGAGCAGTTCTTC

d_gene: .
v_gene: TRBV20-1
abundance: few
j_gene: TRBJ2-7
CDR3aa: CSASRDSRVDEQYF
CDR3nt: TGCAGTGCCTCGAGGGACTCCAGGGTGGACGAGCAGTACTTC

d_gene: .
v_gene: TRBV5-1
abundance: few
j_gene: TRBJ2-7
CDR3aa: CASSLQVSSYEQYF
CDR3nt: TGCGCCAGCAGCTTACAGGTGTCGTCCTACGAGCAGTACTTC

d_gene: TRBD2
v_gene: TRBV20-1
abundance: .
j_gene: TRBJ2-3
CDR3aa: CSATLGAGAVDTQYF
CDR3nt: TGCAGTGCTACCCTAGGAGCGGGAGCCGTCGATACGCAGTATTTT

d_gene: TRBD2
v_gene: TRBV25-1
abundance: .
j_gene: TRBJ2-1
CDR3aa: CASSEWRTSGHNEQFF
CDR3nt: TGTGCCAGCAGTGAATGGCGGACTAGCGGACACAATGAGCAGTTCTTC

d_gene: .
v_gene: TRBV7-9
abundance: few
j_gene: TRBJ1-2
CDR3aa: CASSAPAPNYGYTF
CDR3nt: TGTGCCAGCAGCGCTCCGGCACCCAACTATGGCTACACCTTC

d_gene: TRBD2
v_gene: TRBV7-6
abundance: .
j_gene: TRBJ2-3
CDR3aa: CASSLGLAGEADTQYF
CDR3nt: TGTGCCAGCAGCTTGGGACTAGCGGGAGAGGCAGATACGCAGTATTTT

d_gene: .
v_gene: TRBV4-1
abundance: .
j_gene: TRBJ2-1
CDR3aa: CASSQDRDLSSYNEQFF
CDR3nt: TGCGCCAGCAGCCAAGATCGGGACCTCAGCTCCTACAATGAGCAGTTCTTC

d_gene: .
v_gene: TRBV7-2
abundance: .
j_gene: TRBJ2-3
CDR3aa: CASSLEQVSQYF
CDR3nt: TGTGCCAGCAGCTTAGAACAGGTGTCGCAGTATTTT

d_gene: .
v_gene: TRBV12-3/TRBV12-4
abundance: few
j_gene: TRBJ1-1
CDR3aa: CASSLRYSSIEAFF
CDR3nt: TGTGCCAGCAGTTTACGATACAGCTCAATTGAAGCTTTCTTT

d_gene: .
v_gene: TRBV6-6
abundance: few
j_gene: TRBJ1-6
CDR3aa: CASSYGYNSPLHF
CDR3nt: TGTGCCAGCAGTTACGGATATAATTCACCCCTCCACTTT

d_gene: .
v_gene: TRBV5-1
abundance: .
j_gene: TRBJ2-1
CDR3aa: CASSSPNGMLHEQFF
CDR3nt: TGCGCCAGCAGCTCCCCCAATGGGATGTTACATGAGCAGTTCTTC

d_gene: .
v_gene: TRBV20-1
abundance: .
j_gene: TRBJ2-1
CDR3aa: CSARDVVPVWAGNEQFF
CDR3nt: TGCAGTGCTAGAGATGTTGTACCTGTATGGGCGGGGAATGAGCAGTTCTTC

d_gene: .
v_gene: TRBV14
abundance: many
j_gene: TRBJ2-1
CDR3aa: CASSQNARRGNEQFF
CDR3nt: TGTGCCAGCAGCCAAAACGCAAGGAGGGGCAATGAGCAGTTCTTC

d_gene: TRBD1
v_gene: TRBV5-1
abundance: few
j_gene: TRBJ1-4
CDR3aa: CASSPGQENEKLFF
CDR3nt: TGCGCCAGCAGCCCGGGACAGGAAAATGAAAAACTGTTTTTT

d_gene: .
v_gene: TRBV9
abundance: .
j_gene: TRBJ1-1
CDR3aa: CASSVTGENTEAFF
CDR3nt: TGTGCCAGCAGCGTAACTGGTGAGAACACTGAAGCTTTCTTT

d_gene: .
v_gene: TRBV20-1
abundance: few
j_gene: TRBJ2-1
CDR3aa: CSARDPSTPTDEQFF
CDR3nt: TGCAGTGCTAGAGATCCCTCGACTCCTACGGATGAGCAGTTCTTC

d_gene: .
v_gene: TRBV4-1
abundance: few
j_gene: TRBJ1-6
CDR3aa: CASSQDWTSPLHF
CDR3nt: TGCGCCAGCAGCCAAGATTGGACATCACCCCTCCACTTT

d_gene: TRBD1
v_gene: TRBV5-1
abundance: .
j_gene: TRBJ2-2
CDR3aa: CASKRYLGQGSENTGELFF
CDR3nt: TGCGCCAGCAAAAGATACCTGGGACAGGGCTCCGAGAACACCGGGGAGCTGTTTTTT

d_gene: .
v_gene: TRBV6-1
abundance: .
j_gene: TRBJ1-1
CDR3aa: CATPRRVDTEAFF
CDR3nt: TGTGCCACCCCCCGCCGGGTAGACACTGAAGCTTTCTTT

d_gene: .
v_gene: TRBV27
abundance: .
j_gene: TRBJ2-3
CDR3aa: CASSLERGDTQYF
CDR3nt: TGTGCCAGCAGTTTAGAGAGGGGCGATACGCAGTATTTT

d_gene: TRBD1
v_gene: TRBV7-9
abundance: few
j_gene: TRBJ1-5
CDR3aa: CASSLARQGIAQPQHF
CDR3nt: TGTGCCAGCAGCTTAGCGAGACAGGGAATTGCTCAGCCCCAGCATTTT

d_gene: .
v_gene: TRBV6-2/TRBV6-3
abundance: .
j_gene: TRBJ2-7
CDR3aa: CASSYRGLNYEQYF
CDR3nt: TGTGCCAGCAGTTACAGAGGGTTAAACTACGAGCAGTACTTC

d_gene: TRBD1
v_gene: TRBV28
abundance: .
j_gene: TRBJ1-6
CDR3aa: CASSSYRGSLYNSPLHF
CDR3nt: TGTGCCAGCAGTTCCTACAGGGGTTCCCTCTATAATTCACCCCTCCACTTT

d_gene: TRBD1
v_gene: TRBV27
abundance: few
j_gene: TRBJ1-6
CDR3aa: CASSLDRESSYNSPLHF
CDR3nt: TGTGCCAGCAGTTTAGACAGGGAGAGCTCCTATAATTCACCCCTCCACTTT

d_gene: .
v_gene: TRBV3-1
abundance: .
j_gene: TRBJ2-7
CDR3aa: CASSGTQRSYEQYF
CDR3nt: TGTGCCAGCAGCGGTACCCAGAGGTCCTACGAGCAGTACTTC

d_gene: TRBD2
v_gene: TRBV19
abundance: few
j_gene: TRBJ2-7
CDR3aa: CASSLRLAGSYEQYF
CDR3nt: TGTGCCAGTAGTCTGCGACTAGCGGGCAGCTACGAGCAGTACTTC

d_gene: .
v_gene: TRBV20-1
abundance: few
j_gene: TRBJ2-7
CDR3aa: CSARKGGRSYEQYF
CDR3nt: TGCAGTGCCAGGAAAGGGGGAAGGTCCTACGAGCAGTACTTC

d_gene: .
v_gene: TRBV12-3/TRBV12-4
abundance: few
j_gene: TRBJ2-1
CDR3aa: CASSLEDAYNEQFF
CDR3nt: TGTGCCAGCAGCCTGGAGGACGCGTACAATGAGCAGTTCTTC

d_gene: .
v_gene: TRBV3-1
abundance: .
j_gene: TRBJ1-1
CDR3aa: CASSPGQNTEAFF
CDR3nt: TGTGCCAGCAGCCCAGGACAGAACACTGAAGCTTTCTTT

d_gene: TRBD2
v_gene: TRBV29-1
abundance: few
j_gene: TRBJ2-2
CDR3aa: CSVGPTRLADYNTGELFF
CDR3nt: TGCAGCGTTGGCCCCACACGACTAGCTGATTATAACACCGGGGAGCTGTTTTTT

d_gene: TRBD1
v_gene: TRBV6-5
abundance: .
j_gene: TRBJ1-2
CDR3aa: CASSYGTGSYGYTF
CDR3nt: TGTGCCAGCAGTTACGGGACAGGGTCCTATGGCTACACCTTC

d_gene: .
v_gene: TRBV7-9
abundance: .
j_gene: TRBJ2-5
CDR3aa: CATGWSLETQYF
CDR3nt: TGTGCCACCGGGTGGTCCCTCGAGACCCAGTACTTC

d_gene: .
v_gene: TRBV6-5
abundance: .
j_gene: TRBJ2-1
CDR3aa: CASIWVASKNEQFF
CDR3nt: TGTGCCAGCATTTGGGTAGCCAGCAAAAATGAGCAGTTCTTC

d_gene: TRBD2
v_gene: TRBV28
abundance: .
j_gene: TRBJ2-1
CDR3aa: CASSLTSGWYNEQFF
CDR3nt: TGTGCCAGCAGTTTGACTAGCGGTTGGTACAATGAGCAGTTCTTC

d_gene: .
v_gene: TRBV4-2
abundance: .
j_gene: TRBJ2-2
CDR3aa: CASSRNSGPGELFF
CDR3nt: TGTGCCAGCAGCCGAAATTCGGGGCCCGGGGAGCTGTTTTTT

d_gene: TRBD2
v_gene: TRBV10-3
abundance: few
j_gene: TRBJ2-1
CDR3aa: CAISTGTSGANEQFF
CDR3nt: TGTGCCATCAGTACCGGGACTAGCGGGGCTAATGAGCAGTTCTTC

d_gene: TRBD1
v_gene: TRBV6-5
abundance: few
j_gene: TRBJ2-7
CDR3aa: CASSLGQETYEQYF
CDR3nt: TGTGCCAGCAGTTTGGGACAGGAGACCTACGAGCAGTACTTC

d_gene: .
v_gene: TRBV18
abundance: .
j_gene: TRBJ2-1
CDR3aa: CASSTQGINNEQFF
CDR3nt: TGTGCCAGCTCCACCCAGGGAATCAACAATGAGCAGTTCTTC

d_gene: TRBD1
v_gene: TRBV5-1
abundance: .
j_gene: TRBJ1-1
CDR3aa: CASSLRGGHTEAFF
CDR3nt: TGCGCCAGCAGCTTGAGAGGGGGCCACACTGAAGCTTTCTTT

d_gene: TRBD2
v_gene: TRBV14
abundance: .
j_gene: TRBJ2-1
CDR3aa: CASSPTGRRREQFF
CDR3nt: TGTGCCAGCAGCCCGACCGGGAGGCGAAGGGAGCAGTTCTTC

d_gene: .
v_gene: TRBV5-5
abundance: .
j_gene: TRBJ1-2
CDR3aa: CASSLAGDRLYGYTF
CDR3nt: TGTGCCAGCAGCTTGGCAGGTGACAGGCTCTATGGCTACACCTTC

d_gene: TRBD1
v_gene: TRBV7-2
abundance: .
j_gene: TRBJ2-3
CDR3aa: CASSKGQGTDTQYF
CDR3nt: TGTGCCAGCAGCAAGGGACAGGGCACAGATACGCAGTATTTT

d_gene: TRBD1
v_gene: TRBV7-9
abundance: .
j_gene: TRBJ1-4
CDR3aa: CASSPGPGTGDEKLFF
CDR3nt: TGTGCCAGCAGCCCCGGGCCCGGGACAGGGGATGAAAAACTGTTTTTT

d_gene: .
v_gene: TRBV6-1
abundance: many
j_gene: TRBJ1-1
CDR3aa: CASSHPSLNTEAFF
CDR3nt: TGTGCCAGCAGTCATCCCTCCCTGAACACTGAAGCTTTCTTT

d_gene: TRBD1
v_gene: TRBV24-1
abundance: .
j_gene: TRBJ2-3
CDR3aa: CATSESGTGADTQYF
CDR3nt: TGTGCCACCAGTGAATCCGGGACAGGGGCAGATACGCAGTATTTT

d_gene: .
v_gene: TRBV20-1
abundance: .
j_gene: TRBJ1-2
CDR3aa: CSARETGGYTF
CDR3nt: TGCAGTGCTAGAGAAACCGGTGGCTACACCTTC

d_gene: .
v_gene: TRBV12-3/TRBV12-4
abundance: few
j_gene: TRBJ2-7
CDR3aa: CASSLGGGTTYEQYF
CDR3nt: TGTGCCAGCAGTTTGGGGGGAGGAACCACCTACGAGCAGTACTTC

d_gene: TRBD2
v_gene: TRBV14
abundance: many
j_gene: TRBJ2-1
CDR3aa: CASSPRLAGENEQFF
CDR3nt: TGTGCCAGCAGCCCCCGACTAGCGGGAGAAAATGAGCAGTTCTTC

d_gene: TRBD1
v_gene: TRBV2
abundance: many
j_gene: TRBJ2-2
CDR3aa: CASSRQGRNTGELFF
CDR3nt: TGTGCCAGCAGCCGACAGGGGAGGAACACCGGGGAGCTGTTTTTT

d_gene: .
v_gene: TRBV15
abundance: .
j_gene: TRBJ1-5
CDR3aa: CATSRGFGRNLPQHF
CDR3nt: TGTGCCACCAGCAGAGGATTTGGCAGAAATTTGCCCCAGCATTTT

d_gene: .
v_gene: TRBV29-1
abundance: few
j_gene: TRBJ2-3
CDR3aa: CSVEGSGKQYF
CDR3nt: TGCAGCGTTGAAGGTTCCGGCAAGCAGTATTTT

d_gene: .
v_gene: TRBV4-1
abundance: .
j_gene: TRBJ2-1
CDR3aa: CASSQVGSGPNEQFF
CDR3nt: TGCGCCAGCAGCCAAGTCGGATCAGGGCCCAATGAGCAGTTCTTC

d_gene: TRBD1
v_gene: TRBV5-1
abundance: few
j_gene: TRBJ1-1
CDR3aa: CASSTRQGMNTEAFF
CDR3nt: TGCGCCAGCAGCACCAGACAGGGGATGAACACTGAAGCTTTCTTT

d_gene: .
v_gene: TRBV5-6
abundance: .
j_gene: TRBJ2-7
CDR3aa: CASSYAGEQYF
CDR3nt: TGTGCCAGCAGCTATGCTGGAGAGCAGTACTTC